This TCR beta chain was found in a study of CD8+ T cells in alopecia areata. Findings of the study overall: Between patients, shared TCR sequences were less clear than in mice. This was possibly due in part to HLA diversity in the patient population.

Reverse transcription of extracted RNA yielded cDNA, which provided the sequencing template. Sequenced by immunoSEQ multiplex PCR; TCRdb stores in-frame clones only, minus some. The table has under 65,000 clones, around 47% seen once. As to this clone: The antigen remains unidentified.

Those with alopecia areata gave lesional scalp punch biopsies and peripheral blood. From PBMCs, CD4+ and CD8+ T cells were sorted. V trimming: 7 bases; J trimming: 6 bases; junction bases outside the gene matches: 4. Germline CDR1 reads LNHDA; CDR2 reads SQIVND (reference sequence). CDR3 size: 14 residues. The clonotype originates from a human donor with alopecia areata. The sequenced sample consisted of NKG2D-low CD8+ T cells sorted from blood. The rearrangement links TRBV19 to TRBJ2-1; 12 bases fit TRBD2. This chain's CDR3 is CASTLAGGVNEQFF. The CDR3 nucleotides are TGTGCCAGTACCCTAGCGGGGGGGGTCAATGAGCAGTTCTTC. Full variable domain (rest looked up from reference TRBV19 and TRBJ2-1): DGGITQSPKYLFRKEGQNVTLSCEQNLNHDAMYWYRQDPGQGLRLIYYSQIVNDFQKGDIAEGYSVSREKKESFPLTVTSAQKNPTAFYLCASTLAGGVNEQFFGPGTRLTVL.